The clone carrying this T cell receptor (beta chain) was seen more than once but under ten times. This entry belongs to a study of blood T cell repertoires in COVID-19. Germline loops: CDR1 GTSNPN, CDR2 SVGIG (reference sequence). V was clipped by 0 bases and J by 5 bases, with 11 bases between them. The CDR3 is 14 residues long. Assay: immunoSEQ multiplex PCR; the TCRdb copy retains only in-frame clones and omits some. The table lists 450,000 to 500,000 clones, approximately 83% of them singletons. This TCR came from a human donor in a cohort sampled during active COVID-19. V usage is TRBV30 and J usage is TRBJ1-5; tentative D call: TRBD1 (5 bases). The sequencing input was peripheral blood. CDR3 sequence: CAWSVGGPDQPQHF. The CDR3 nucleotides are TGTGCCTGGAGTGTGGGGGGTCCGGATCAGCCCCAGCATTTT. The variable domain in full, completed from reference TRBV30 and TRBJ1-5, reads SQTIHQWPATLVQPVGSPLSLECTVEGTSNPNLYWYRQAAGRGLQLLFYSVGIGQISSEVPQNLSASRPQDRQFILSSKKLLLSDSGFYLCAWSVGGPDQPQHFGDGTRLSIL.